The rows below give T cell receptor beta chains drawn from one sample of a study of blood T cell repertoires in COVID-19. Here immunoSEQ multiplex PCR was the method, and the copy in TCRdb shows in-frame clones only, minus some. This table holds about 200,000 clones, around nine tenths found once. Sequenced input: peripheral blood. The receptors were gathered from a man in his sixties with active or convalescent COVID-19. CDR3s include the opening cysteine and the closing phenylalanine or tryptophan. A D gene is named only where the DNA matches it firmly. Not every row has a clone size; where given, it reads once, few, many or a size class.

>TRBV9|TRBJ2-2|once|TRBD2
CASSALAGVFGELFF
TGTGCCAGCAGCGCCCTAGCGGGGGTGTTCGGGGAGCTGTTTTTT
>TRBV7-9|TRBJ2-3|.|TRBD1
CASGDSLTDTQYF
TGTGCCAGCGGGGACAGCCTCACAGATACGCAGTATTTT
>TRBV6-5|TRBJ1-6|once|.
CASSYGQLNSPLHF
TGTGCCAGCAGTTACGGGCAGCTTAATTCACCCCTCCACTTT
>TRBV6-1|TRBJ1-6|.|.
CASSDSGTNSPLHF
TGTGCCAGCAGTGATTCAGGCACGAATTCACCCCTCCACTTT
>TRBV7-9|TRBJ2-7|.|.
CASSASGGPNYEQYF
TGTGCCAGCAGCGCATCGGGGGGCCCTAACTACGAGCAGTACTTC
>TRBV2|TRBJ1-5|.|.
CASSEVGGQPQHF
TGTGCCAGCAGTGAGGTGGGGGGTCAGCCCCAGCATTTT
>TRBV5-1|TRBJ1-1|.|.
CASSYTGRNTEAFF
TGCGCCAGCAGCTACACAGGGCGGAACACTGAAGCTTTCTTT
>TRBV19|TRBJ1-1|.|TRBD1
CASKDGTGGDRAFF
TGTGCCAGTAAAGATGGGACAGGGGGCGATAGGGCTTTCTTT
>TRBV11-2|TRBJ2-2|.|TRBD2
CASSYIAGANTGELFF
TGTGCCAGCAGTTATATAGCGGGGGCGAACACCGGGGAGCTGTTTTTT
>TRBV9|TRBJ2-7|.|TRBD2
CASSTVPQAGYEQYF
TGTGCCAGCAGCACCGTCCCCCAAGCGGGGTACGAGCAGTACTTC
>TRBV11-2|TRBJ1-3|once|.
CASSLDGVLDTIYF
TGTGCCAGCAGCTTAGACGGAGTCTTAGACACCATATATTTT
>TRBV7-9|TRBJ2-7|.|.
CASSDQNYEQYF
TGTGCCAGCAGCGATCAGAACTACGAGCAGTACTTC
>TRBV19|TRBJ1-5|.|TRBD1
CASGQGNSRNQPQHF
TGTGCCAGTGGACAGGGTAATTCCCGCAATCAGCCCCAGCATTTT
>TRBV4-1|TRBJ1-5|.|.
CASSQGVPSVNQPQHF
TGCGCCAGCAGCCAAGGAGTTCCGTCCGTCAATCAGCCCCAGCATTTT
>TRBV15|TRBJ1-2|.|.
CATSRDSLYGYTF
TGTGCCACCAGCAGGGACAGCTTATATGGCTACACCTTC
>TRBV7-6|TRBJ2-5|.|TRBD2
CASSSQGMAGGPEETQYF
TGTGCCAGCAGCTCCCAGGGGATGGCGGGGGGGCCGGAAGAGACCCAGTACTTC
>TRBV18|TRBJ2-7|.|.
CASSPQGRYEQYF
TGTGCCAGCTCACCACAGGGGAGGTACGAGCAGTACTTC
>TRBV19|TRBJ2-1|.|.
CASSPARGNSYNEQFF
TGTGCCTCATCCCCGGCCAGGGGTAACTCCTACAATGAGCAGTTCTTC
>TRBV5-1|TRBJ1-5|.|.
CASSLGSGQPQHF
TGCGCCAGCAGCTTGGGAAGCGGTCAGCCCCAGCATTTT
>TRBV5-1|TRBJ2-7|few|.
CASSLSGGDEYF
TGCGCCAGCAGCTTGTCTGGCGGGGATGAGTACTTC
>TRBV6-1|TRBJ2-7|.|.
CASSEATYEQYF
TGTGCCAGCAGTGAAGCTACCTACGAGCAGTACTTC
>TRBV30|TRBJ2-7|.|.
CAWTPRAGFYEQYF
TGTGCCTGGACCCCCCGGGCAGGGTTCTACGAGCAGTACTTC
>TRBV12-3/TRBV12-4|TRBJ1-1|.|.
CASSWGGDTEAFF
TGTGCCAGCAGTTGGGGGGGAGACACTGAAGCTTTCTTT
>TRBV2|TRBJ1-2|.|.
CASSEGREHYGYTF
TGTGCCAGCAGTGAGGGCAGAGAGCACTATGGCTACACCTTC
>TRBV21-1|TRBJ1-6|.|.
CASSNGNFYNSPLHF
TGTGCCAGCAGCAACGGGAATTTTTATAATTCACCCCTCCACTTT
>TRBV2|TRBJ2-2|.|TRBD1
CASSDRLTGAGGELFF
TGTGCCAGCAGTGATCGTTTGACAGGGGCGGGCGGGGAGCTGTTTTTT
>TRBV14|TRBJ2-1|.|TRBD2
CASNRGGYNEQFF
TGTGCCAGCAACCGGGGAGGGTACAATGAGCAGTTCTTC
>TRBV19|TRBJ2-4|once|.
CASMWQSKNIQYF
TGTGCCAGTATGTGGCAGTCCAAAAACATTCAGTACTTC